The subject of this entry is one TCR beta chain. The antigen is not known. DNA was extracted from unsorted cell suspensions stored frozen. The data were obtained in a study of immune cell composition in non-small cell lung cancer. Turning to the study itself: Histologic subtype was mainly adenocarcinoma or squamous cell carcinoma. The study's findings and limits: Smoking pack-years did not significantly correlate with tumour TCR-beta clonality. Clones >0.5% enriched in tumour were rarer in adenocarcinoma (approximately 33%) than squamous (around 75%).

Sequencing used immunoSEQ multiplex PCR; TCRdb keeps in-frame clones, though not all of them. The table includes over a thousand clones, roughly 90% detected once. CDR1 MNHNS and CDR2 SASEGT come from the germline V gene. V lost 2 bases, J lost 0 bases, and 5 bases lay in between. The CDR3 is made up of 14 amino acids. The source is a human donor with non-small cell lung cancer. The sequencing input was lung tumor tissue. The V call is TRBV6-1, the J call TRBJ2-1; no reliable D call. CDR3 amino acids: CASSELSSYNEQFF. The CDR3 nucleotides read TGTGCCAGCAGTGAACTGAGCTCCTACAATGAGCAGTTCTTC.